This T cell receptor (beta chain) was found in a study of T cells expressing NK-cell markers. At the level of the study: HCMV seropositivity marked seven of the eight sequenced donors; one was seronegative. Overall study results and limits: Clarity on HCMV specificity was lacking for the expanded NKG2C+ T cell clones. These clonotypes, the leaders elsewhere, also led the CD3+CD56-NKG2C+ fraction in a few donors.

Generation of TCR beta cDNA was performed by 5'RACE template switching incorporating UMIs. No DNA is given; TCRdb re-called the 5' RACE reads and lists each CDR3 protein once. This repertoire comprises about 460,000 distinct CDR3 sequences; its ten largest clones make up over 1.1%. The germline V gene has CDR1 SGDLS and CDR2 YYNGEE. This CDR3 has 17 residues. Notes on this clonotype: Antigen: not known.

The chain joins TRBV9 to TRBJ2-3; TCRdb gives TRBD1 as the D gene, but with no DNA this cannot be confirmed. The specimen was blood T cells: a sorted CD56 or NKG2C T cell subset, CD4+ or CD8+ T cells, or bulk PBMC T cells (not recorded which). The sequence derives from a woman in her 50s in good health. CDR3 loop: CASSVGASGAGADTQYF.